This T cell receptor beta chain is drawn from a study of blood T cell repertoires in COVID-19 (dated by TCRdb to 2018 to 2021). Study-wide context: Samples covering the acute and convalescent phases of COVID-19 were provided by collaborators in the United States, Italy and Spain. Samples came from the ongoing ImmuneRACE study (first 160 participants) plus 1,254 subjects from 6 global collaborators. Where available, HLA class I and class II types were obtained from metadata supplied by the sample provider rather than from assay-based typing. The dataset comprised deeply sampled blood TCRbeta repertoires from subjects exposed to, actively infected with, or recovered from COVID-19. Sample metadata almost always included a de-identified subject ID, COVID-19 status, age in years and sex. The repertoires were released in a freely available public database intended as a resource for research on the immune response to SARS-CoV-2. The material from the prospective study consisted of cDNA or gDNA derived from T cells, B-cell-depleted T cells, or PBMCs.

Here is what the overall study found, with its caveats: The amount of clinical and demographic metadata varied by source and participant and was provided uncurated.

In Seattle, one collaborating source enrolled patients while the infection was active and tracked those patients longitudinally over the course of disease. Whole blood was collected in K2EDTA tubes by collaborating institutions according to the institutions' own protocols. For TCRbeta analysis, collaborator samples were shipped as frozen whole blood, as isolated PBMCs, or as DNA extracted from either sample type. This clone has only a few counts. Which antigen it targets is not known. Per-base quality was not reported, and no clone a single base away is much larger than it. The immunoSEQ Assay, a bias-controlled multiplex PCR, was used to amplify TCRbeta CDR3 regions from genomic DNA. Regarding the original processing steps: Nucleated cell counts per sample were estimated from amplification of reference gene primers within the assay. Sequence reads were collapsed and filtered to measure the absolute abundance of every unique TCRbeta CDR3 rearrangement. For each sample, productive Simpson clonality was calculated by taking the square root of Simpson's diversity index across productive rearrangements. Imported from immuneACCESS, the table was reduced by TCRdb to in-frame sequences with V and J called. These copies leave out some clones; in studies compared against another copy, an unresolved V gene accounts for under half, and the cause of the remainder is not known. That table supplies the V and J calls and clone size; D and trimming were determined from the DNA. Within this sample are about 250,000 clones, with approximately 89% of them counted one time only. Of the sample, approximately 6% is held by the ten largest clones.

V is cut by 0 bases and J by 1 base, and the space between the germline ends is 16 bases. Via the germline V gene, CDR1 is ENHRY and CDR2 SYGVKD. There are 17 amino acids in the CDR3, from cysteine to valine inclusive. The kept DNA is CDR3 alone, 51 bases in frame from the first base. This receptor chain uses TRBV10-3 and TRBJ2-7; the D gene cannot be resolved reliably. The specimen was peripheral blood. The origin of this receptor is a woman in her 30s with COVID-19, enrolled during active disease. The CDR3 reads CAISESNSPPLSYEQYV. The DNA sequence is as follows: TGTGCCATCAGTGAGTCTAACAGTCCGCCGTTATCCTACGAGCAGTACGTC.